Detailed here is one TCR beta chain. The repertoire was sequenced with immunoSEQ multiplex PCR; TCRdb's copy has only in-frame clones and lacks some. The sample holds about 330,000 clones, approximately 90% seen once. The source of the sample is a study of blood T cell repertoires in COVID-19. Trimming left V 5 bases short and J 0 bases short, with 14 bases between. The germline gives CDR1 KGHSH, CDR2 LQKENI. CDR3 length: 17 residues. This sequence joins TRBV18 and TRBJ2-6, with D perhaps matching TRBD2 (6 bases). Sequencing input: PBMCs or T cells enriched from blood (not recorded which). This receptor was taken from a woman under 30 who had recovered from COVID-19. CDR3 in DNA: TGTGCCAGCTCAACGCGGGGCACAAGCTCTGGGGCCAACGTCCTGACTTTC. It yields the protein CASSTRGTSSGANVLTF.